This T cell receptor beta chain emerged from a study of blood T cells in healthy people across ages. General observations from the study: It was held that the diversity estimates obtained from one million T cells were underestimates. TCR beta diversity per million T cells fell roughly linearly with age.

Losses at the gene ends were 6 bases for V and 8 bases for J; bases not matched to a gene: 10. The length of the CDR3 is 14 residues. CDR1 is DFQATT, CDR2 SNEGSKA, per germline (reference sequence). This clonotype was observed a handful of times. The antigen remains undetermined. Sample-barcoded 5' priming and a J-beta primer mix drove a second PCR of 7 to 11 cycles. With 12 random nucleotides, a template-switch adaptor tagged each individual cDNA molecule. One entry per CDR3 protein, called by TCRdb with MiXCR from the 5' RACE reads. The sample contains about 640,000 distinct CDR3 sequences, roughly 53% of which appear only once.

Sequencing used blood. This receptor was identified in a man aged 60 to 75 in good health. The chain has TRBV20-1 and TRBJ1-6; 7 nucleotides align to TRBD1. CDR3: CSAPLPGQYSPLHF. DNA of the CDR3: TGCAGTGCACCCCTACCGGGACAGTATTCACCCCTCCACTTT.